Shown below are 17 T cell receptor delta chains from a single sample sequenced in a study of γδ T cells in repeated Plasmodium falciparum infection. TCRdb re-processed the multiplex PCR reads using CATT. The sample contains 75,000 to 95,000 delta-chain clones, over 0.75% of which appear only once. Flow sorting of PBMC yielded separate Vgamma9/Vdelta2+ and Vdelta2-negative gammadelta T cell populations for bulk repertoire analysis. The sequenced material came from gamma-delta T cells from blood. The receptors stem from a pool of human donors (malaria-infected and uninfected, not separated).

For this clone: TCRdb pairs this DNA with a much larger clone's protein that differs at residue 17, likely a read error; the protein shown was translated from the DNA. The rearrangement uses TRDV2 and TRDJ1; TRDD3 agrees at 9 bases. TCRdb supplies no J gene; here it was assigned by aligning the nucleotide sequence to germline. CDR3 length: 20 amino acids. Germline V gene lookup returns CDR1 GEAIGNYY and CDR2 EKD. Here the CDR3 reads CACDSPPGDTNAFYTDELIF. The CDR3 nucleotides read TGTGCCTGTGACTCCCCCCCGGGGGATACAAACGCTTTCTACACCGATGAACTCATCTTT.

Comment on this clone: TCRdb shows a much larger clone's protein in place of this DNA's translation, and the two differ at residue 11, likely through a read error; the protein shown is translated from the DNA. This chain joins TRDV2 and TRDJ3; TRDD3 aligns across 10 bases. TCRdb lists no J gene, so it was determined here by aligning the DNA to germline. The V segment lost 0 bases and the J segment 5 bases; nucleotides outside the gene matches: 6. CDR3 length: 18 residues. Germline V gene lookup returns CDR1 GEAIGNYY and CDR2 EKD. The DNA of the CDR3 is TGTGCCTGTGACACCGTACTGGGGGATGACCGGGACACCCGACAGATGTTTTTC. It specifies CACDTVLGDDRDTRQMFF.

Comments on this clone: Since a far larger clone is one base different, this is likely a read error. Other DNA sequences in this specimen translate into the identical CDR3. This chain links TRDV1 with TRDJ1; 8 bases fit TRDD3. Germline lookup yields CDR1 TSWWSYY and CDR2 QGS. The CDR3 runs to 18 residues. The CDR3 DNA follows: TGTGCTCTGGTGCCTCCCTTGCACCTAGGGGGATATCATGGGAAACTCATCTTC. The encoded protein is CALVPPLHLGGYHGKLIF.

On this clone itself: For this DNA, TCRdb reports the protein of a much larger clone, which diverges at residue 16, most likely from a read error; the protein presented here is translated directly from the DNA. V usage is TRDV1 and J usage is TRDJ1; 9 nucleotides align to TRDD2. The J gene, left out of TCRdb, was set here by checking the DNA against germline. CDR3 length: 21 amino acids. V lost 2 bases and J lost 3; bases outside the gene matches: 22. CDR1 and CDR2 from the germline V gene are TSWWSYY and QGS. The CDR3 loop is CALGELAFLPPRLGIADKLIF. DNA of the CDR3: TGTGCTCTTGGGGAATTGGCCTTCCTACCGCCACGGCTGGGAATCGCCGATAAACTCATCTTT.

In this sample, this clone turned up a few times. This likely came from a read error, as a far larger clone is one base away. Other DNA sequences in the sample encode the same CDR3. There is no J gene call, but TRDV1 is given as the V gene; the DNA was not compared with TRDD3, the D call given in the table. The CDR3 runs 19 residues. Germline V gene data show CDR1 as TSWWSYY and CDR2 as QGS. Here the CDR3 reads CALGEGAGARRGYTDKLIF. As DNA, the CDR3 is TGTGCTCTTGGGGAAGGCGCTGGGGCCCGGAGAGGGTACACCGATAAACTCATCTTC.

Of note for this clone: The protein that TCRdb holds for this DNA derives from a much larger clone and differs from the translated DNA at residue 13, which likely indicates a read error; the protein shown here is translated from the DNA. The V call is TRDV1, the J call TRDJ1; the D is unclear. The J gene is not listed in TCRdb, so it was assigned here from a DNA match to germline. CDR1 and CDR2 (germline): TSWWSYY, QGS. The CDR3 consists of 16 residues. For the CDR3, the DNA is TGTGCTCTTGGGGAACTGCCCCCACCGTACACCGATAGACTCATCTTT. It yields the protein CALGELPPPYTDRLIF.

This clone showed up just a few times. The protein given by TCRdb reflects a much larger clone and differs at residue 3 from this DNA's translation, likely from a read error; the protein shown is the DNA's translation. The chain recombines TRDV1 with TRDJ1, with TRDD3 matching over 9 bases. Since TCRdb gives no J gene, matching the DNA to germline was used here to assign it. From germline, CDR1 is TSWWSYY and CDR2 QGS. The length of the CDR3 is 19 residues. CDR3 sequence reads: CAPGELGPPLWGITDKLIF. CDR3 bases: TGTGCTCCTGGGGAACTGGGTCCTCCCCTCTGGGGGATTACCGATAAACTCATCTTT.

This clone occurred a few times. The amino acid sequence in TCRdb belongs to a much larger clone and departs from this DNA's translation at residue 14, likely a sequencing read error; the sequence shown is translated from the DNA. No call exists for the J gene, whereas the V gene is TRDV2. Germline CDR1 GEAIGNYY, CDR2 EKD. The CDR3 length is 15 residues. CDR3 sequence: CACDTLAPYTDKLTF. In DNA, the CDR3 is TGTGCCTGTGACACCCTGGCCCCGTACACCGATAAACTCACCTTT.

Remarks on this clone: A far more abundant clone sits one base away, making this likely a read error. Additional DNA sequences in this sample encode the identical CDR3. The chain employs TRDV2 and TRDJ1; no definite D call. TCRdb records no J gene; here it was assigned by comparing the DNA to germline. The CDR3 covers 16 residues. CDR1 GEAIGNYY and CDR2 EKD come from the germline V gene. V gave up 4 bases and J gave up 0 bases, with 17 bases separating them. The CDR3 DNA sequence: TGTGCCTGTGATGCTCTATATACCTTGTACACCGATAAACTCATCTTT. Translating it yields CACDALYTLYTDKLIF.

This clone was recorded a few times. A read error is the likely source, as a far larger clone sits one nucleotide away. This specimen includes other DNA sequences encoding the same CDR3. This chain links TRDV1 with TRDJ1, with TRDD3 matching over 9 bases. TCRdb gives no J gene; it was assigned here by matching the DNA to germline. The CDR3 has 26 amino acids. Trimming cost V 1 base and J 4 bases; bases outside gene matches: 37. Germline lookup yields CDR1 TSWWSYY and CDR2 QGS. The CDR3 loop is CALGERSFPKTQVLLGECRANDKLIF. The CDR3 nucleotides read TGTGCTCTTGGGGAACGATCCTTCCCAAAGACCCAGGTGTTACTGGGGGAATGTCGAGCGAACGATAAACTCATCTTT.

This clone was detected a few times. TCRdb's listed protein matches a much larger clone and diverges from this DNA's translation at residue 11, likely through a read error; the protein shown comes from the DNA. J is TRDJ1 and V is TRDV1, with a possible D match to TRDD3 (6 bases). Germline CDR1 TSWWSYY, CDR2 QGS. This CDR3 region has 15 residues. V lost 2 bases to trimming and J lost 6 bases, with 16 bases between them. CDR3 sequence: CALGEVEDTTYKLIF. The CDR3 region has the DNA TGTGCTCTTGGGGAAGTAGAGGATACAACCTATAAACTCATCTTT.

In its sample, this clone was seen many times. TCRdb shows a much larger clone's protein in place of this DNA's translation, and the two differ at residue 11, likely through a read error; the protein shown is translated from the DNA. The chain carries TRDV1 and TRDJ1; tentatively, D is TRDD2 (5 bases). Gene TRDJ2 matches the end of the DNA better, so the J call may be wrong. The CDR3 is made up of 12 amino acids. In germline, CDR1 is TSWWSYY, CDR2 QGS. The DNA for the CDR3 is TGTGCTCTTGGGATGTTTCCTTTTAAACTCTTCTTT. Amino acid sequence: CALGMFPFKLFF.

Note on this clone: The amino acid sequence in TCRdb belongs to a much larger clone and departs from this DNA's translation at residue 19, likely a sequencing read error; the sequence shown is translated from the DNA. The J gene is uncalled and the V gene is TRDV1; the DNA was not used to check the table's D call, TRDD3. The CDR3 is made up of 21 amino acids. Germline V CDR1 and CDR2: TSWWSYY, QGS. The CDR3 loop is CALGDPELSYPTGEETGKPIF. CDR3 coding DNA: TGTGCTCTTGGGGACCCAGAGCTTTCCTACCCTACTGGGGAAGAGACCGGTAAACCCATCTTT.

A note on this clone: TCRdb pairs this DNA with a much larger clone's protein that differs at residue 9, likely a read error; the protein shown was translated from the DNA. This chain links TRDV2 with TRDJ3; TRDD3 aligns across 8 bases. The J gene is absent in TCRdb and was assigned here via DNA matching to germline. Germline V gene data show CDR1 as GEAIGNYY and CDR2 as EKD. The CDR3 loop spans 19 amino acids. J lost 0 bases, V lost 2 bases, and 8 bases had no gene match. CDR3 amino acids: CACDNTGGASSWDTRQMFF. CDR3 DNA sequence: TGTGCCTGTGACAATACTGGGGGGGCGAGCTCCTGGGACACCCGACAGATGTTTTTC.

This clone was counted ten times or more. The V and J genes are TRDV1 and TRDJ1; no firm D call. Looked up from germline, CDR1 is TSWWSYY and CDR2 is QGS. There are 18 residues in the CDR3. Trimming shortened V by 1 base and J by 0 bases, and 18 bases separated the two germline ends. As DNA, the CDR3 is TGTGCTCTTGGGGAACACAGCCCGACCCAGCTTTACACCGATAAACTCATCTTT. This translates into CALGEHSPTQLYTDKLIF.

Regarding this clone: Since a far larger clone is one base different, this is likely a read error. Other DNA sequences in the sample encode the same CDR3. V is TRDV2 and J is TRDJ1, with 12 bases that match TRDD3. No J gene was available from TCRdb, and it was assigned here by a germline match of the DNA. The CDR3 is 22 amino acids. Germline-derived CDR1 and CDR2 are GEAIGNYY and EKD. CDR3 nucleotide sequence: TGTGCTTGTGACACCGTTTCTGGGGGATACGAGAAAAACTTGGGCCAACGAGATAAACTCATCTTT. This encodes CACDTVSGGYEKNLGQRDKLIF.

This clone was recorded a few times. TCRdb has a much larger clone's protein, which differs at residue 4 from the translation of this DNA, likely because of a read error; what is shown is the protein translated from the DNA. The identical CDR3 is also encoded by other nucleotide sequences in the sample. This chain connects TRDV2 to TRDJ1, with D possibly TRDD3 on 5 matching bases. This CDR3 contains 18 residues. V was clipped by 5 bases and J by 0 bases, with 24 bases between them. CDR1 and CDR2 (germline): GEAIGNYY, EKD. The CDR3 spells CACGILVGDRLYTDKLIF. The DNA of the CDR3 is TGTGCCTGTGGCATACTGGTAGGGGACCGCCTGTACACCGATAAACTCATCTTT.